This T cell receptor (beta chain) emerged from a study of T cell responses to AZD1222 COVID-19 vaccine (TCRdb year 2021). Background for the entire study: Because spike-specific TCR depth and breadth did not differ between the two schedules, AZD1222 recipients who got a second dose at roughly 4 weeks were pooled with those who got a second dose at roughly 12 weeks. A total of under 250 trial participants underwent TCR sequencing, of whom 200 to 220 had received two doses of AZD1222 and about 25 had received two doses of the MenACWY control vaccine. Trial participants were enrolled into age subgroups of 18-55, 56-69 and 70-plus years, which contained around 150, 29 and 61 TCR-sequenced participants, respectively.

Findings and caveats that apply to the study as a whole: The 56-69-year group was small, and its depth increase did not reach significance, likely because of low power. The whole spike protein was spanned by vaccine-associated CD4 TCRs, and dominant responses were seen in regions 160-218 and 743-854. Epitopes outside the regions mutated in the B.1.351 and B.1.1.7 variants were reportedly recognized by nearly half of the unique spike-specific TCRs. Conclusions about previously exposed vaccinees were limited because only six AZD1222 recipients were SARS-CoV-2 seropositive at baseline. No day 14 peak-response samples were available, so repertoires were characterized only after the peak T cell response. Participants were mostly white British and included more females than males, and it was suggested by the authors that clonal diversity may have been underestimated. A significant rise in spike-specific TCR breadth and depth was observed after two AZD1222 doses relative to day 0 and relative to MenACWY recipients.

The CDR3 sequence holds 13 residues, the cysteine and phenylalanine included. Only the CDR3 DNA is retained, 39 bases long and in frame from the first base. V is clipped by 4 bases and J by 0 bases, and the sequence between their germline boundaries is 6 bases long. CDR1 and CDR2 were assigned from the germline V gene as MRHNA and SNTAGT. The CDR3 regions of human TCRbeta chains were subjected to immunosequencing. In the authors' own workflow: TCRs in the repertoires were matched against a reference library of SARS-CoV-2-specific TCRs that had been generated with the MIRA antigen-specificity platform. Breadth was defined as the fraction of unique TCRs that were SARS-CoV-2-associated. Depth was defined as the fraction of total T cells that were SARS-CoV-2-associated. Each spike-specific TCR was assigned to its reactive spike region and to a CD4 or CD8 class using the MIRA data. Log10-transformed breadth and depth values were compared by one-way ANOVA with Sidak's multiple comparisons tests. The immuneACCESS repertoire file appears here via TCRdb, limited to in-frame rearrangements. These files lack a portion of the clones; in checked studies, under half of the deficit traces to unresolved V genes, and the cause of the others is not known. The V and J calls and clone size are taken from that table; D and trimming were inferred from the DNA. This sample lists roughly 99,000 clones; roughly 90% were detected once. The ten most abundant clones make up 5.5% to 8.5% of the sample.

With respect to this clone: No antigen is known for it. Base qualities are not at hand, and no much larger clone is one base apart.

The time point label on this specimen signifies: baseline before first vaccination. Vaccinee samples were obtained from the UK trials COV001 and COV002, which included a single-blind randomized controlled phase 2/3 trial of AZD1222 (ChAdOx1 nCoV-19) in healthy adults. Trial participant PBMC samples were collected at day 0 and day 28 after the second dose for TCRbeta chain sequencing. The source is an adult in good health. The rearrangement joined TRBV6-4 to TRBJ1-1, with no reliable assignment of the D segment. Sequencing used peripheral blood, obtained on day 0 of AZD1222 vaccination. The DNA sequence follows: TGTGCCAGCAGTGTAAGTCTGAACACTGAAGCTTTCTTT. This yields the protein CASSVSLNTEAFF.